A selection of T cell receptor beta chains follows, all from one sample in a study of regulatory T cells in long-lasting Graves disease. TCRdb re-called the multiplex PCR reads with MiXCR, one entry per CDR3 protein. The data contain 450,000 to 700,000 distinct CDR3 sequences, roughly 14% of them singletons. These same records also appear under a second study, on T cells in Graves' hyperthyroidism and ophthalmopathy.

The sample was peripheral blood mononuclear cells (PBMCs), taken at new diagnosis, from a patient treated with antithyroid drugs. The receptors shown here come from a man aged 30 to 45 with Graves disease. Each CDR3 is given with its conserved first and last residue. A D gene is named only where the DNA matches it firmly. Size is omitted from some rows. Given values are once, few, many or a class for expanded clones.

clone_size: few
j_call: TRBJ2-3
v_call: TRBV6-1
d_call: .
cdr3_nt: TGTGCCAGCAGCGAGGACACTTCGGATACGCAGTATTTT
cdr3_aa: CASSEDTSDTQYF

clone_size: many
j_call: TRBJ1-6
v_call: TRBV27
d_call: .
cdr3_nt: TGTGCCAGCAGCCCTACTCGAACCAGGACATCCTCACCCCTCCACTTT
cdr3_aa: CASSPTRTRTSSPLHF

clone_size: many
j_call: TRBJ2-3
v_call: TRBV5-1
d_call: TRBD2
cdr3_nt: TGCGCCAGCAGCTCGGGGACTAGCGGGAAGGCCCCAGATACGCAGTATTTT
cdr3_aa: CASSSGTSGKAPDTQYF

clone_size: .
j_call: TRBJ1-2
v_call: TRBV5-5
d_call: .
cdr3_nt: TGTGCCAGCAGCTGGGGGACCGATCCTAACTATGGCTACACCTTC
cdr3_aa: CASSWGTDPNYGYTF

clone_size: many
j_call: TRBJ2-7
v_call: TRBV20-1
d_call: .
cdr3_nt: TGCAGTGCTAGCGTCAGGGGCATTTACGAGCAGTACTTC
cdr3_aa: CSASVRGIYEQYF

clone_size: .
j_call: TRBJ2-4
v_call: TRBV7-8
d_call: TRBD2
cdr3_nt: TGTGCCAGCAGCTTAGATGGGACTAGCGGAAACATTCAGTACTTC
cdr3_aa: CASSLDGTSGNIQYF

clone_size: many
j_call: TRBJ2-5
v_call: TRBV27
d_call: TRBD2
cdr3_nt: TGTGCCAGCAGTTTTAGCGGGGAAGGGACCCAGTACTTC
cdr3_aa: CASSFSGEGTQYF

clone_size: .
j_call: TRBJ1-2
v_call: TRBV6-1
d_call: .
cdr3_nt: TGTGCCAGCAGTGCCCCTGATAGGGTTGTTGGCTACACCTTC
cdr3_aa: CASSAPDRVVGYTF

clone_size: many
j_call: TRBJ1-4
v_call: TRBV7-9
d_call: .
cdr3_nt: TGTGCCAGCAGCTCCGTTTCGGTGGGAGAAAAACTGTTTTTT
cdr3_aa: CASSSVSVGEKLFF

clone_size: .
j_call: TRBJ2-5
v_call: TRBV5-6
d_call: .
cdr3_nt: TGTGCCAGGGGGGAGACCCAGTACTTC
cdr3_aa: CARGETQYF

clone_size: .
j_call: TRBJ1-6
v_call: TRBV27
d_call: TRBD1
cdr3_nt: TGTGCCAGCATCCTACGACAGGGGGCAGGTTCACCCCTCCACTTT
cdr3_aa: CASILRQGAGSPLHF

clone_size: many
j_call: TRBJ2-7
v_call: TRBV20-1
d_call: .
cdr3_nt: TGCAGTGCTAGAGAGCACCCTTGGGGGAACGAGCAGTACTTC
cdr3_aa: CSAREHPWGNEQYF

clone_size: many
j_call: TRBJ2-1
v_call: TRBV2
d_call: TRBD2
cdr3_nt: TGTGCCAGCAGTGAATCTGCGGGAGCACGAGAGCAGTTCTTC
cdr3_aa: CASSESAGAREQFF

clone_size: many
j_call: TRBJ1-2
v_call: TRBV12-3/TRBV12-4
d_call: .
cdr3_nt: TGTGCCAGCAGTTTACGCATGTATGGCTACACCTTC
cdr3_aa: CASSLRMYGYTF

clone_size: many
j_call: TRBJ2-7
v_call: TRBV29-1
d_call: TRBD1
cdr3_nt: TGCAGCGTTGGACAGGGCAACGAGCAGTACTTC
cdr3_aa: CSVGQGNEQYF

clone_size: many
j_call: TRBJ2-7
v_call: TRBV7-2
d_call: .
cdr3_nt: TGTGCCAGCAGCTCCAATAGCGGAAGCTCCTACGAGCAGTACTTC
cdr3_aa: CASSSNSGSSYEQYF

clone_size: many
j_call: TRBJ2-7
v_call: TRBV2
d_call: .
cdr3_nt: TGTGCCAGCAGACCGGGACCCTCGGGCGAGCAGTACTTC
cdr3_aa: CASRPGPSGEQYF

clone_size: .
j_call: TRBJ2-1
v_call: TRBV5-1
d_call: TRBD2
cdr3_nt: TGCGCCAGCAGCATTATGGGCGGGAGGCTAAATGAGCAGTTCTTC
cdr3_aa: CASSIMGGRLNEQFF

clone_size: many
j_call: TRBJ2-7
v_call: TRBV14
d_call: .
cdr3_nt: TGTGCCAGCAGCCAAGATCTTGCGGGCGAGCAGTACTTC
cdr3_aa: CASSQDLAGEQYF

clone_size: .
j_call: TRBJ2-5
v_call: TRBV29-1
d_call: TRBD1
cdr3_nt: TGCAGCGTTGAGATACAGGGGTGGGAGACCCAGTACTTC
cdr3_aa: CSVEIQGWETQYF

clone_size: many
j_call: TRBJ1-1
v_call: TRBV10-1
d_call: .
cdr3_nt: TGCGCCAGCAGTGAAATCGACACTGAAGCTTTCTTT
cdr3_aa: CASSEIDTEAFF

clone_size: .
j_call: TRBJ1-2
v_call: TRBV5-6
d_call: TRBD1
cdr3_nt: TGTGCCAGCAGCTGGGACAGGGGGGAAGATGGCTACACCTTC
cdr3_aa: CASSWDRGEDGYTF

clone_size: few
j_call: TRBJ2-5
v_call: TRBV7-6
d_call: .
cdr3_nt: TGTGCCAGCAGCTCCGGGCGGCCCGGGCTAGGGGAGACCCAGTACTTC
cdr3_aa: CASSSGRPGLGETQYF

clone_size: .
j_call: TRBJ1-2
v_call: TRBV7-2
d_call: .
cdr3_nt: TGTGCCAGCAGCTTACCCTTATTTGGGGGCTACACCTTC
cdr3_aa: CASSLPLFGGYTF

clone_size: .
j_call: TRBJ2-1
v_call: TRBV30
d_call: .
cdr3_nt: TGTGCCTGGAGTCTAGGGGACAATAAGCAGTTCTTC
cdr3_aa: CAWSLGDNKQFF

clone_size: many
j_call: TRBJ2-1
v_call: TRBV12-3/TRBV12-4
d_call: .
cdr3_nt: TGTGCCAGCAGGGACTCGAGCTCCTACAATGAGCAGTTCTTC
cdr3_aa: CASRDSSSYNEQFF

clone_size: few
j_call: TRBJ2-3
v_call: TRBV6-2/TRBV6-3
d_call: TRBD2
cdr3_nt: TGTGCCAGCAGTCCATTTAGCGGGAGAAGCGCAGATACGCAGTATTTT
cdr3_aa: CASSPFSGRSADTQYF

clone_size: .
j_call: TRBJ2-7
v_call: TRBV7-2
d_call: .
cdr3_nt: TGTGCCAGCAGCCAGCCCAGGAGATCCTACGAGCAGTACTTC
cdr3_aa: CASSQPRRSYEQYF

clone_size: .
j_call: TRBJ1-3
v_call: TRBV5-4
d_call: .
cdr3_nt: TGTGCCAGCAGCTCCCAGAGGGGGGCGGGTGGAAACACCATATATTTT
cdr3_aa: CASSSQRGAGGNTIYF

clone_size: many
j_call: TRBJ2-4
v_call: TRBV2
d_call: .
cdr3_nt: TGTGCCAGCAGTGAAGAAGCGTGGGACATTCAGTACTTC
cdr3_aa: CASSEEAWDIQYF

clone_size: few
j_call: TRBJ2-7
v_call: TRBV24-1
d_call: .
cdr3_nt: TGTGCCACCAATGATTCGGGGACTGGCCTCCTCGAGCAGTACTTC
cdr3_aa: CATNDSGTGLLEQYF

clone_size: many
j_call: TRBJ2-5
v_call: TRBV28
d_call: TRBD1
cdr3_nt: TGTGCCAGCGAGGGACAGCAAGAGACCCAGTACTTC
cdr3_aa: CASEGQQETQYF

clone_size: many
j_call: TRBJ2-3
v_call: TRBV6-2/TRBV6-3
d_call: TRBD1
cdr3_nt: TGTGCCAGCAGCTACGGACAGGGGACAGATACGCAGTATTTT
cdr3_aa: CASSYGQGTDTQYF

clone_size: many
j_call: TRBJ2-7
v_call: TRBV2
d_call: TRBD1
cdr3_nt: TGTGCCAGCAGTGAGACAGGGCTTAGGTACTTC
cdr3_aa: CASSETGLRYF

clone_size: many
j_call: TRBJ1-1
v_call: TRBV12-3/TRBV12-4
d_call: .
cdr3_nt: TGTGCCAGCAGTCCCGGACAAGGGGCTGAAGCTTTCTTT
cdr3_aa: CASSPGQGAEAFF

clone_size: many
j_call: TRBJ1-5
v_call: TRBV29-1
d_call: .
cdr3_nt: TGCAGCGCTTGGGTCGGGGAGAATCAGCCCCAGCATTTT
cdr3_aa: CSAWVGENQPQHF

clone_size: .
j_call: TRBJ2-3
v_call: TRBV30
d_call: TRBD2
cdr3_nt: TGTGCCTGGAGTCTGCTAGCGGGAGGAGCAGATACGCAGTATTTT
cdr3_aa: CAWSLLAGGADTQYF

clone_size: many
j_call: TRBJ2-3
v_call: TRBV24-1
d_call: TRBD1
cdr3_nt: TGTGCCACCAGCCAAACAGGGGCATCGGTCACAGATACGCAGTATTTT
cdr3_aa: CATSQTGASVTDTQYF

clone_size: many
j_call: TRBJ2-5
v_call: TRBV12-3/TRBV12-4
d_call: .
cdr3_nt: TGTGCCAGCAGTTTTTCGCGGAAAGAGACCCAGTACTTC
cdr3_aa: CASSFSRKETQYF

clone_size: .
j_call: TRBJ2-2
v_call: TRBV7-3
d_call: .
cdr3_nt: TGTGCCAGCAGCTGGGGGGTCGCGAACACCGGGGAGCTGTTTTTT
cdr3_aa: CASSWGVANTGELFF

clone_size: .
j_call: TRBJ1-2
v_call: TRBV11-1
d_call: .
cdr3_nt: TGTGCCAGCACCTCGGGGGATGGCTACACCTTC
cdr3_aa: CASTSGDGYTF

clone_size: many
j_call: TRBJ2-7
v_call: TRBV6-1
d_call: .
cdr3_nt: TGTGCCAGCAGTGAAGCAGAGGGAGCGTGGGCCTACGAGCAGTACTTC
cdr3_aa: CASSEAEGAWAYEQYF

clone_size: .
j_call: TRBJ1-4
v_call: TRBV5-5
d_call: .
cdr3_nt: TGTGCCAGCGGCCCGGGGCAGACAAATGAAAAACTGTTTTTT
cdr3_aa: CASGPGQTNEKLFF

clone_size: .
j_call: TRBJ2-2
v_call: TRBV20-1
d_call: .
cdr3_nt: TGCAGTGCCAGGGGTAGCGGGAACACCGGGGAGCTGTTTTTT
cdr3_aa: CSARGSGNTGELFF

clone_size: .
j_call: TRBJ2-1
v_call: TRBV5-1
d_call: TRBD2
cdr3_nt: TGCGCCAGCAGCTCCTACTGGGGGAGCGGGAGGATCTCCTACAATGAGCAGTTCTTC
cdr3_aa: CASSSYWGSGRISYNEQFF

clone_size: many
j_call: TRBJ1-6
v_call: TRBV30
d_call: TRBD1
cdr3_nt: TGTGCCTGGACCATTAGGCGACAGGGGGCGAACTCACCCCTCCACTTT
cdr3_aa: CAWTIRRQGANSPLHF

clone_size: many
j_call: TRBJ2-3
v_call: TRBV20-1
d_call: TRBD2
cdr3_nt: TGCAGTGCTGAGACTAGCGGGAGGGGGGATACGCAGTATTTT
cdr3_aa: CSAETSGRGDTQYF

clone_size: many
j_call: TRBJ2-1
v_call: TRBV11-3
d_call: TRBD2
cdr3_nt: TGTGCCAGCAGCCGAAGACTAGCGGGAGGATCGGATGAGCAGTTCTTC
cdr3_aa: CASSRRLAGGSDEQFF

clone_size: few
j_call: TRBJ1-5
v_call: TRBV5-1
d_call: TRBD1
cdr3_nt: TGCGCCAGCAGCTTGTGGGGGACAGAGAATCAGCCCCAGCATTTT
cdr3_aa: CASSLWGTENQPQHF

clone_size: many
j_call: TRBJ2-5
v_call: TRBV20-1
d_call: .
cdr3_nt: TGCAGTGCTAGGGGATCCGTGGGGGAGACCCAGTACTTC
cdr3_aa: CSARGSVGETQYF

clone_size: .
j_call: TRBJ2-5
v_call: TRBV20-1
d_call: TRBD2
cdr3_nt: TGCAGTACCACCCCCAGTAGCGGGAGTCTTGAGACCCAGTACTTC
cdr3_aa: CSTTPSSGSLETQYF

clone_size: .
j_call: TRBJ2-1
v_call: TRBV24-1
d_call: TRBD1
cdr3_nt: TGTGCCACCAGTGATTGGACAGGGGATTGGGATGAGCAGTTCTTC
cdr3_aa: CATSDWTGDWDEQFF